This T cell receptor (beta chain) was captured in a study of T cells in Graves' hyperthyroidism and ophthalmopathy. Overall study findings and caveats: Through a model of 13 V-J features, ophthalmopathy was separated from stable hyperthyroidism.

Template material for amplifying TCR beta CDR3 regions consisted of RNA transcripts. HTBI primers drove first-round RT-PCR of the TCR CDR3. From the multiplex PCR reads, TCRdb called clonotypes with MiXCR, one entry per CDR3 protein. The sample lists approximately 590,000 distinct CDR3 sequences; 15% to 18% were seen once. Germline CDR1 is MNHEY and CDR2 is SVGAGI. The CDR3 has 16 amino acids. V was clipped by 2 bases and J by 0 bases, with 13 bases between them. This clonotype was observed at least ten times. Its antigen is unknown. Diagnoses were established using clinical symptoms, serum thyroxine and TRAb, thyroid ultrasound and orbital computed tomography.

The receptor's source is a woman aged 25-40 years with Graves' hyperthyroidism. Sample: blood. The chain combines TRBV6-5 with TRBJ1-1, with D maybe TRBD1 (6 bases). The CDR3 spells CASSYLATGLNTEAFF. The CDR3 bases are TGTGCCAGCAGTTACCTTGCGACAGGTTTGAACACTGAAGCTTTCTTT.